Following are 7 T cell receptor beta chains from one sample sequenced in a study of blood T cells in healthy people across ages. Primers used in a second PCR of roughly 7 to 12 cycles were a sample-barcoded 5' primer and a J-beta primer mix. One entry per CDR3 protein, called by TCRdb with MiXCR from the 5' RACE reads. The data show 1 million or so distinct CDR3 sequences, with about 25% seen just once and around 0.7% held by the top ten. These data also formed part of another study, on T cells of mothers and their children.

Sequencing was done on a sample of blood. The receptors were sampled from a girl aged 2 to 9 in good health.

The chain carries TRBV5-1 and TRBJ2-1, with unresolved D. The CDR3 covers 17 residues. Looked up from germline, CDR1 is SGHRS and CDR2 is YFSETQ. V dropped 0 bases and J dropped 5 bases, with 18 bases sitting between them. DNA for the CDR3: TGCGCCAGCAGCTTGGAGGGTCCGAGAGGCGGTAACAATGAGCAGTTCTTC. This gives the protein CASSLEGPRGGNNEQFF.

The chain uses TRBV13 and TRBJ2-2; the D is unclear. CDR1 PRHDT and CDR2 FYEKMQ come from the germline V gene (reference sequence). Trimming cost V 4 bases and J 2 bases, with 14 bases left between them. CDR3 length: 16 amino acids. The CDR3 DNA reads as TGTGCCAGCAGCTCCTACAGAGAAAGCAACACCGGGGAGCTGTTTTTT. It is translated as CASSSYRESNTGELFF.

The chain has TRBV29-1 and TRBJ2-1; no reliable D call. This CDR3 spans 11 amino acids. CDR1 and CDR2 from the germline V gene are SQVTM and ANQGSEA. V gave up 5 bases and J gave up 3 bases, with 5 bases separating them. CDR3 amino acids: CSVRDYNEQFF. CDR3 bases: TGCAGCGTTAGGGACTACAATGAGCAGTTCTTC.

There are a few counts of this clonotype. This sequence joins TRBV5-1 and TRBJ2-5, with D perhaps given as TRBD1 or TRBD2 (6 bases each). The tail of the sequence fits TRBJ2-1 better, so the J call may be wrong. Germline loops: CDR1 SGHRS, CDR2 YFSETQ. CDR3 length: 16 residues. CDR3 nucleotide sequence: TGCGCCAGCAGCTGGACCCGGGACGGGGGCTTAAATGAGCAGTTCTTC. It translates to CASSWTRDGGLNEQFF.

The table lists this clonotype with a few counts. The rearrangement uses TRBV27 and TRBJ2-5; a possible D gene is TRBD2 (5 bases). The CDR3 covers 16 residues. The ends were cut back, 5 bases at V and 2 bases at J, with 18 bases in the middle. From germline, CDR1 is MNHEY and CDR2 SMNVEV (reference sequence). The CDR3 DNA reads as TGTGCCAGCAGTCCTTCCCCCGGGATCCTACAAGAGACCCAGTACTTC. Amino acid sequence: CASSPSPGILQETQYF.

This clonotype was counted between two and nine times. The J gene is TRBJ1-2, the V gene TRBV24-1; 9 bases align to TRBD1. The CDR3 runs to 15 residues. Trimming took 3 bases from V and 7 from J; bases not matched to a gene: 8. The germline gives CDR1 KGHDR, CDR2 SFDVKD. The chain's CDR3 is CATSDRDRAIVGYTF. The CDR3 DNA reads as TGTGCCACCAGTGATCGGGACAGGGCTATTGTTGGCTACACCTTC.

The table lists this clonotype with a few counts. The chain recombines TRBV2 with TRBJ2-5; D remains ambiguous. TRBJ2-1 explains the end of the DNA better; the J call may be wrong. Germline CDR1 SNHLY, CDR2 FYNNEI. This CDR3 region has 15 residues. The CDR3 protein is CASSETTPTYNEQFF. The CDR3 DNA reads as TGTGCCAGCAGTGAAACGACACCGACCTACAATGAGCAGTTCTTC.